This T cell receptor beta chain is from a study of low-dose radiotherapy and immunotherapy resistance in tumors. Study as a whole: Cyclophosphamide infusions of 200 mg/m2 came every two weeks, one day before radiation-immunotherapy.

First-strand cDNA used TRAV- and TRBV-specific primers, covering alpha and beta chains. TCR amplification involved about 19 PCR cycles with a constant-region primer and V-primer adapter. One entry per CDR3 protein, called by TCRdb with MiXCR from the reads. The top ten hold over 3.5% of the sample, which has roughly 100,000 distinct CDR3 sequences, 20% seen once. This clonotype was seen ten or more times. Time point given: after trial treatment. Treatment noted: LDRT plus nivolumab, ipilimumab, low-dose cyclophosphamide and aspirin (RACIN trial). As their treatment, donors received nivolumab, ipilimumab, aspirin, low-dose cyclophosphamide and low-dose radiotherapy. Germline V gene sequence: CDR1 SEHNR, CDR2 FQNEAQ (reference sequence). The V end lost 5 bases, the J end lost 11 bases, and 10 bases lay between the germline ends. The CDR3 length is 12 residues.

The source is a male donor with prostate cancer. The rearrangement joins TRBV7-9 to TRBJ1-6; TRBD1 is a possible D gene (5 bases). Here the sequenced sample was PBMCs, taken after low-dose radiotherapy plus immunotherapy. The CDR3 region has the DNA TGTGCCAGCAGCAAGGACATCCCACCCCTCCACTTT. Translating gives CASSKDIPPLHF.